Listed here are 3 T cell receptor beta chains from one sample, sequenced in a study of CD8 T cells in ankylosing spondylitis. Study-wide findings and caveats: A motif of 7 to 9 highly homologous TCR beta variants was seen as apparently characteristic of ankylosing spondylitis blood.

MiXCR, run by TCRdb on the 5' RACE reads, gives a single entry per CDR3 protein. This table has fewer than 650,000 distinct CDR3 sequences, over 9.5% appearing once. The antigens these receptors bind are not known. The specimen sequenced was blood, either unsorted or a sorted T cell fraction (not recorded which). These receptor sequences come from a male donor with ankylosing spondylitis.

The rearrangement joins TRBV10-1 to TRBJ2-1, with no clear D. Germline values: CDR1 WNHNN, CDR2 SYGVQD (reference sequence). V shed 8 bases and J shed 2 bases, with 13 bases lying between them. The CDR3 has 14 residues. CDR3 coding DNA: TGCGCCAGCGCACTGGATGGGACCTACAATGAGCAGTTCTTC. This translates into CASALDGTYNEQFF.

The chain is built from TRBV5-1 and TRBJ1-3; D unclear. The CDR3 runs to 15 residues. The germline V gene encodes CDR1 SGHRS and CDR2 YFSETQ. The V end was cut by 1 base, the J end by 2 bases, with 10 bases between. The CDR3 protein is CASSLLGRAGNTIYF. The CDR3 DNA is TGCGCCAGCAGCTTGTTAGGGAGGGCTGGAAACACCATATATTTT.

The chain employs TRBV28 and TRBJ1-1; 7 bases agree with TRBD1. The V segment lost 6 bases and the J segment 4 bases; nucleotides outside the gene matches: 8. Germline loops: CDR1 MDHEN, CDR2 SYDVKM. The CDR3 length is 14 residues. Here the CDR3 DNA reads TGTGCCAGCAGACAGGGGCTACAGGGCACTGAAGCTTTCTTT. Its translation: CASRQGLQGTEAFF.